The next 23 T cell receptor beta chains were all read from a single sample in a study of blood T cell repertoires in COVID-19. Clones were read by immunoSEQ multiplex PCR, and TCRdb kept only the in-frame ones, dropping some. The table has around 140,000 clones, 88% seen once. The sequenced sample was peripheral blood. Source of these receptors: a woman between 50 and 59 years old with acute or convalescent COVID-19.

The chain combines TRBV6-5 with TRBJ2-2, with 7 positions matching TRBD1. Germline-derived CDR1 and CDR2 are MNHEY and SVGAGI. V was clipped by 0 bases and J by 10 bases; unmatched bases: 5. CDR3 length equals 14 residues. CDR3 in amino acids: CASSYSFRGKELFF. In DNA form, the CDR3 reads TGTGCCAGCAGTTACTCGTTCAGGGGGAAGGAGCTGTTTTTT.

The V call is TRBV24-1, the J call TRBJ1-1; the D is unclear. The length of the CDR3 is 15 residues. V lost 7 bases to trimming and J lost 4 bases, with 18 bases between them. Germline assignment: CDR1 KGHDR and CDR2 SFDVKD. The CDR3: CATRGDGGAGTEAFF. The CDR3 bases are TGTGCCACCAGGGGAGACGGCGGAGCGGGCACTGAAGCTTTCTTT.

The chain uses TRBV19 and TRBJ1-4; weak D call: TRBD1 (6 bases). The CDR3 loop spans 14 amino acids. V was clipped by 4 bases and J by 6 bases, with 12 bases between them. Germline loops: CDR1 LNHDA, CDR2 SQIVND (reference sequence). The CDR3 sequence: CASSTRGEDEKLFF. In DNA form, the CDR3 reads TGTGCCAGTAGTACCAGGGGAGAGGATGAAAAACTGTTTTTT.

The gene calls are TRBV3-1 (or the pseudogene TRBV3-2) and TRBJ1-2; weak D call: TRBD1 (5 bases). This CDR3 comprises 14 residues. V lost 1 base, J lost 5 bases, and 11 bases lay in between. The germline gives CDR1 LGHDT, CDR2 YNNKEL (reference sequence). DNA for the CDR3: TGTGCCAGCAGCCAAGGTGGCAGGGATTATGGCTACACCTTC. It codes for CASSQGGRDYGYTF.

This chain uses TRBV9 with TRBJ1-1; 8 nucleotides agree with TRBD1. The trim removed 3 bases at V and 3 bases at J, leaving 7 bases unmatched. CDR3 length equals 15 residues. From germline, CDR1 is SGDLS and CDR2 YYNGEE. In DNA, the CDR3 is TGTGCCAGCAGCGCAGGACAGGGTCCGCACACTGAAGCTTTCTTT. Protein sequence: CASSAGQGPHTEAFF.

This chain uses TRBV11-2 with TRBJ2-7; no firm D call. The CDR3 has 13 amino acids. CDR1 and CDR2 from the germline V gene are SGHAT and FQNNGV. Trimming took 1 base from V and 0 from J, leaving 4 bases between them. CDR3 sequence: CASSLGSSYEQYF. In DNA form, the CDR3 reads TGTGCCAGCAGCTTAGGGAGCTCCTACGAGCAGTACTTC.

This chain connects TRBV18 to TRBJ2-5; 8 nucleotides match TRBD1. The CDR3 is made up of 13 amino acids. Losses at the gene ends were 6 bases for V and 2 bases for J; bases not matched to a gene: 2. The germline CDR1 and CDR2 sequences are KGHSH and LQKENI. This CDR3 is CASSRDRQETQYF. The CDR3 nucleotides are TGTGCCAGCTCGCGGGACAGGCAAGAGACCCAGTACTTC.

The CDR3 is CASSRPTGGSGYTF. CDR3 coding DNA: TGCGCCAGCAGTCGCCCGACAGGGGGCAGTGGCTACACCTTC. The chain has TRBV23-1 and TRBJ1-2; TRBD1 agrees at 10 bases. TRBV23-1 is classed as an ORF, of uncertain function. With V trimmed by 4 bases and J by 7 bases, 6 bases remained unmatched. The CDR3 contains 14 residues.

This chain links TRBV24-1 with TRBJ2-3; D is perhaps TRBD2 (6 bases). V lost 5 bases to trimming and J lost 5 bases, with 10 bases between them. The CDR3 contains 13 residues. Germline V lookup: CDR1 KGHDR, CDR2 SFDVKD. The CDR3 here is CATSALAEDTQYF. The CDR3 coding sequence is TGTGCCACCAGTGCTTTAGCGGAAGATACGCAGTATTTT.

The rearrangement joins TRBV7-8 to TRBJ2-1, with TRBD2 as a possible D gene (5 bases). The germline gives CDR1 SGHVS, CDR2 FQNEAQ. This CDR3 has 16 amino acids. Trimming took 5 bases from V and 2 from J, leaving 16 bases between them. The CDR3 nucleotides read TGTGCCAGCAGCCCTAGCCTGGGTGCCACCTACAATGAGCAGTTCTTC. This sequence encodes CASSPSLGATYNEQFF.

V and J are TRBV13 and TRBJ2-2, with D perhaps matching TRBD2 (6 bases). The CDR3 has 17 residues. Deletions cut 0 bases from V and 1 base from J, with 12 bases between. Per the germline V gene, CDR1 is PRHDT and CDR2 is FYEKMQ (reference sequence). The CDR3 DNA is TGTGCCAGCAGCTTAGGTGGAGGGGCCAAGAACACCGGGGAGCTGTTTTTT. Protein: CASSLGGGAKNTGELFF.

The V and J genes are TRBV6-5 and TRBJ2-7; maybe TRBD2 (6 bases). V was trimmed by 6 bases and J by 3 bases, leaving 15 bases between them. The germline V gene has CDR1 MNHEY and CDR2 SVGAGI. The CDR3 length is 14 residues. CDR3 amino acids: CASREGANNYEQYF. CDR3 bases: TGTGCCAGCAGGGAGGGTGCCAACAACTACGAGCAGTACTTC.

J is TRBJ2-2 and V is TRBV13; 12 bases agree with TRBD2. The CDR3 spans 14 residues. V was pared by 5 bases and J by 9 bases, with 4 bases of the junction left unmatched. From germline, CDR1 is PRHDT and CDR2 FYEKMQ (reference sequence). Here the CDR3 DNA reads TGTGCCAGCAGCGCTAGCGGGGGGGCCCGGGAGCTGTTTTTT. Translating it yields CASSASGGARELFF.

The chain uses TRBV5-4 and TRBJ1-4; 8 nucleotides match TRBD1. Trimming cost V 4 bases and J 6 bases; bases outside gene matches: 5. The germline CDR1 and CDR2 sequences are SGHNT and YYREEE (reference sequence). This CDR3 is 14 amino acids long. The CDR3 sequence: CASSRTGRDEKLFF. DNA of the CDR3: TGTGCCAGCAGCCGGACAGGGCGAGATGAAAAACTGTTTTTT.

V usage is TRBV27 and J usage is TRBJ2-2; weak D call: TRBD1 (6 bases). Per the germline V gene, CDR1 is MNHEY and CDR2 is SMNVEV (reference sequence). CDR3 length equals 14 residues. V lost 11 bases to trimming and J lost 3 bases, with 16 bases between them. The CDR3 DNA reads TGTGCCGGGGACACAGGGAAAGACACCGGGGAGCTGTTTTTT. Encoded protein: CAGDTGKDTGELFF.

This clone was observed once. CDR3 sequence: CASSARGDAVGTQYF. In DNA form, the CDR3 reads TGTGCCAGCAGCGCCAGGGGGGATGCAGTAGGGACCCAGTACTTC. J is TRBJ2-5 and V is TRBV9; D perhaps matches TRBD1 (7 bases). The germline V gene has CDR1 SGDLS and CDR2 YYNGEE. The CDR3 consists of 15 residues. Trimming took 3 bases from V and 7 from J, leaving 19 bases between them.

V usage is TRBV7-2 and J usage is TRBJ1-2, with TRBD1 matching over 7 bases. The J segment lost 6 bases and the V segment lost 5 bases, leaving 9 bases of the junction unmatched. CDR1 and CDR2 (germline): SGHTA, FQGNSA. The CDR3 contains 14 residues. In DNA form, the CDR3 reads TGTGCCAGCAGCCCCGGGACAGTAAACCATGGCTACACCTTC. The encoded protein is CASSPGTVNHGYTF.

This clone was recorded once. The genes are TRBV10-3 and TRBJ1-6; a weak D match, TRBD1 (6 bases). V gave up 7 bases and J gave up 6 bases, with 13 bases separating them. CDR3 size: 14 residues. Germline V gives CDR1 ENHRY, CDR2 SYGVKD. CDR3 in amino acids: CAIKHDRTNSPLHF. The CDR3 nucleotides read TGTGCCATCAAACACGACAGGACTAATTCACCCCTCCACTTT.

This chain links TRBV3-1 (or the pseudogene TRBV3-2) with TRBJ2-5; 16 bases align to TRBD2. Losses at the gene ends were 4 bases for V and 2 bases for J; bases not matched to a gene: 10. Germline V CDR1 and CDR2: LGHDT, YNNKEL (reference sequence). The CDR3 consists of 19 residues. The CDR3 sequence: CASSRVSPGLAGGQETQYF. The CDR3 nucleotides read TGTGCCAGCAGCCGAGTCTCTCCGGGACTAGCGGGGGGGCAAGAGACCCAGTACTTC.

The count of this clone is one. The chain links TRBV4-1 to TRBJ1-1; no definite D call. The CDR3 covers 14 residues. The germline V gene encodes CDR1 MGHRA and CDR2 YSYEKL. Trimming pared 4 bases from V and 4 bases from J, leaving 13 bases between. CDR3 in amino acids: CASSPGGVSTEAFF. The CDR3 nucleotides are TGCGCCAGCAGCCCCGGCGGGGTTTCCACTGAAGCTTTCTTT.

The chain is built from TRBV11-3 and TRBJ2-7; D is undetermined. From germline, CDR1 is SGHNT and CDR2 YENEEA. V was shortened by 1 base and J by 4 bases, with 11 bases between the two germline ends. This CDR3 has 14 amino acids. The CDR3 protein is CASSLGPPTYEQYF. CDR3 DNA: TGTGCCAGCAGCTTAGGGCCGCCGACATACGAGCAGTACTTC. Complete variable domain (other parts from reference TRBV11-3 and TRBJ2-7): EAGVVQSPRYKIIEKKQPVAFWCNPISGHNTLYWYLQNLGQGPELLIRYENEEAVDDSQLPKDRFSAERLKGVDSTLKIQPAELGDSAVYLCASSLGPPTYEQYFGPGTRLTVT.

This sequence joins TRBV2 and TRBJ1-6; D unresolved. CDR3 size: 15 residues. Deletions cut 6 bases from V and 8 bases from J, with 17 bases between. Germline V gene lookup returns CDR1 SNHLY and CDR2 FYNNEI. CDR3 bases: TGTGCCAGCAGCCGAAGTCCTCTTCGAGATTCACCCCTCCACTTT. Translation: CASSRSPLRDSPLHF.

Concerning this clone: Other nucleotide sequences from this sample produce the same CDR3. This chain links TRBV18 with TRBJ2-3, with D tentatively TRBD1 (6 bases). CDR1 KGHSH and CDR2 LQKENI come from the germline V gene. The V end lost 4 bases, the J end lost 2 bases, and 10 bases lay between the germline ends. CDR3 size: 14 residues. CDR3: CASSRGQATDTQYF. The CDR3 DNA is TGTGCCAGCTCACGGGGACAAGCCACAGATACGCAGTATTTT. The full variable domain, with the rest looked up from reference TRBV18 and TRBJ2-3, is NAGVMQNPRHLVRRRGQEARLRCSPMKGHSHVYWYRQLPEEGLKFMVYLQKENIIDESGMPKERFSAEFPKEGPSILRIQQVVRGDSAAYFCASSRGQATDTQYFGPGTRLTVL.